This is a list of T cell receptor beta chains from one sample in a study of cytomegalovirus exposure and HLA in healthy donors. Sequenced by immunoSEQ multiplex PCR; TCRdb stores in-frame clones only, minus some. In the table there are around 65,000 clones, about 80% of which are singletons. The material sequenced was PBMCs. These TCRs come from a man aged 50-60 years in good health and CMV-seropositive. Each CDR3 is given with its conserved first and last residue. Fields, in order: D gene, clone size, V gene, J gene, CDR3 DNA, CDR3 protein. The D gene is left open where the match is weak. Only part of the rows carry a size: once, few, many, or a class if the clone is expanded.

TRBD1	NA	TRBV7-8	TRBJ2-1	TGTGCCAGCAGCCTCCGGGACAGGGTCAATGAGCAGTTCTTC	CASSLRDRVNEQFF
TRBD2	NA	TRBV6-4	TRBJ2-3	TGTGCCAGCAGCAACGGGGGGGAACCCTCAGATACGCAGTATTTT	CASSNGGEPSDTQYF
TRBD2	NA	TRBV7-2	TRBJ2-3	TGTGCCAGCAGCTTAGGGCGGGGGGGCCCAGATACGCAGTATTTT	CASSLGRGGPDTQYF
TRBD1	NA	TRBV18	TRBJ2-3	TGTGCCAGCTCACCTCTGACAGGGGGATCCACAGATACGCAGTATTTT	CASSPLTGGSTDTQYF
TRBD1	NA	TRBV6-1	TRBJ2-1	TGTGCCAGCAGTGTAGGACAGGGCTCCTACAATGAGCAGTTCTTC	CASSVGQGSYNEQFF
TRBD1	NA	TRBV2	TRBJ2-1	TGTGCCAGCAGGGTTGACAGGGGGCGTACTGATGAGCAGTTCTTC	CASRVDRGRTDEQFF
NA	NA	TRBV7-9	TRBJ2-1	TGTGCCAGCAGCCAATCTAGCGAGAAATACAATGAGCAGTTCTTC	CASSQSSEKYNEQFF
NA	NA	TRBV5-5	TRBJ2-2	TGTGCCAGCAGCTGGGGCGACGTGGGCACCGGGGAGCTGTTTTTT	CASSWGDVGTGELFF
TRBD1	NA	TRBV5-4	TRBJ1-1	TGTGCCAGCAGCTTGGGACAGGGAAGTAAAGCTTTCTTT	CASSLGQGSKAFF
TRBD1	few	TRBV5-8	TRBJ2-7	TGTGCCAGCAGCTTGGCCCGGACAGGGGGGACCTACGAGCAGTACTTC	CASSLARTGGTYEQYF
NA	NA	TRBV5-1	TRBJ1-2	TGCGCCAGCAGCTTGGCCGATTCCGGGACTTCCTATGGCTACACCTTC	CASSLADSGTSYGYTF
NA	NA	TRBV9	TRBJ2-7	TGTGCCAGCAGCTTTTCCGGCTACGAGCAGTACTTC	CASSFSGYEQYF
NA	few	TRBV13	TRBJ1-1	TGTGCCAGCAGTACAGGGCACACTGAAGCTTTCTTT	CASSTGHTEAFF
TRBD2	NA	TRBV10-3	TRBJ2-7	TGTGCCATCAGTGAACCGGGACTAGCCTACGAGCAGTACTTC	CAISEPGLAYEQYF
NA	few	TRBV1	TRBJ2-1	TGCACCAGCAGCCATATATGCAGCTCCTACAATGAGCAGTTCTTC	CTSSHICSSYNEQFF
NA	NA	TRBV5-1	TRBJ1-4	TGCGCCAGCAGCTTGGGTCAGGCCAGTAATGAAAAACTGTTTTTT	CASSLGQASNEKLFF
NA	NA	TRBV9	TRBJ2-2	TGTGCCAGCAGCGATCGCGTTCCCGGGGAGCTGTTTTTT	CASSDRVPGELFF
NA	NA	TRBV7-2	TRBJ1-3	TGTGCCAGCAGCTTAGCTTCAGCGTCCTCTGGAAACACCATATATTTT	CASSLASASSGNTIYF
TRBD1	NA	TRBV28	TRBJ2-3	TGTGCCAGCAGACCCGGGACAGGGTTTACAGATACGCAGTATTTT	CASRPGTGFTDTQYF
NA	NA	TRBV10-3	TRBJ2-7	TGCGCCATCAGTGAACAGGGACCCTACGAGCAGTACTTC	CAISEQGPYEQYF
NA	NA	TRBV5-3	TRBJ1-5	TGTGCCAGAAGATTGGGGAGGGGAGGAAATCACCAGCATTTT	CARRLGRGGNHQHF
TRBD2	NA	TRBV19	TRBJ2-3	TGTGCCAGTAGGATGGGGACTAGCCGGGCAGATACGCAGTATTTT	CASRMGTSRADTQYF
TRBD1	NA	TRBV28	TRBJ2-7	TGTGCCAGCACTCTACTCTCGACAGGGTCCTACGAGCAGTACTTC	CASTLLSTGSYEQYF
TRBD2	once	TRBV27	TRBJ2-7	TGTGCCAGCAGTTTAACTCCTAGCGGGGCCTACGAGCAGTACTTC	CASSLTPSGAYEQYF
NA	NA	TRBV6-6	TRBJ1-5	TGTGCCAGCAGTTTCGGGGATAGCAATCAGCCCCAGCATTTT	CASSFGDSNQPQHF
NA	NA	TRBV9	TRBJ2-6	TGTGCCAGCAGCGTATACTCCTCTGGGGCCAACGTCCTGACTTTC	CASSVYSSGANVLTF
TRBD1	NA	TRBV7-9	TRBJ1-4	TGTGCCAGCAGTTCGACAGGGATGCCTAATGAAAAACTGTTTTTT	CASSSTGMPNEKLFF
NA	NA	TRBV29-1	TRBJ1-1	TGCAGCGTTGGTGTCAGCGAAGCTTTCTTT	CSVGVSEAFF
TRBD1	NA	TRBV28	TRBJ1-1	TGTGCCAGCAGTACAGGGGGCACTGAAGCTTTCTTT	CASSTGGTEAFF
NA	NA	TRBV18	TRBJ2-1	TGTGCCAGCTCACCGTTAGCGGACAATGAGCAGTTCTTC	CASSPLADNEQFF
TRBD1	NA	TRBV18	TRBJ2-1	TGTGTCAGCTCACCACCGACCGGACAGGGGTGGTCTGGTGAGCAGTTCTTC	CVSSPPTGQGWSGEQFF
NA	NA	TRBV6-5	TRBJ1-1	TGTGCCAGCACCTCTACAGGGTCACACACTGAAGCTTTCTTT	CASTSTGSHTEAFF
NA	NA	TRBV6-6	TRBJ1-1	TGTGCCAGCAGTTACTCGCCACCCAGTGAAGCTTTCTTT	CASSYSPPSEAFF
TRBD2	NA	TRBV27	TRBJ2-1	TGTGCCAGCAGTTTATTTAGACTAGCGGGTAATGAGCAGTTCTTC	CASSLFRLAGNEQFF
NA	few	TRBV7-2	TRBJ1-2	TGTGCCAGCAGCTTAGACTCCTATGGCTACACCTTC	CASSLDSYGYTF
TRBD1	NA	TRBV10-3	TRBJ1-1	TGTGCCATATTTGCCTCCCTAGGTCAAGGGACTCCAGGGGGTGGCACTGAAGCTTTCTTT	CAIFASLGQGTPGGGTEAFF
NA	NA	TRBV7-9	TRBJ1-4	TGTGCCAGTATTGGCAGGGGAAAAGAAAAACTGTTTTTT	CASIGRGKEKLFF
NA	NA	TRBV9	TRBJ2-7	TGTGCCAGCAGCGTAGATGACGGGGGTTTCGAGCAGTACTTC	CASSVDDGGFEQYF
TRBD1	once	TRBV27	TRBJ1-6	TGTGCCAGCAGACCAGGACAGGGCGGGTCACCCCTCCACTTT	CASRPGQGGSPLHF
NA	NA	TRBV5-6	TRBJ1-5	TGTGCCAGCAGCTTCATGACAGATAGCAATAAGCACCAGCATTTT	CASSFMTDSNKHQHF
NA	NA	TRBV11-2	TRBJ1-1	TGTGCCAGCAGCTTGGGGGACACTGAAGCTTTCTTT	CASSLGDTEAFF
NA	NA	TRBV5-1	TRBJ2-7	TGCGCCAGCAGCTTGGTCGGTGAGCAGTACTTC	CASSLVGEQYF
TRBD2	NA	TRBV5-1	TRBJ2-5	TGCGCCAGCAGCTTATCTAGCGGGGCAGAGACCCAGTACTTC	CASSLSSGAETQYF
TRBD2	NA	TRBV13	TRBJ2-1	TGTGCCAGCAGCCCCCGTGTGAGGTTAGCGGGAGGAAGTAATGAGCAGTTCTTC	CASSPRVRLAGGSNEQFF
TRBD1	once	TRBV5-5	TRBJ1-6	TGTGCCAGCAGCTGGGGGGACAGGGTCTCCTATAATTCACCCCTCCACTTT	CASSWGDRVSYNSPLHF
NA	NA	TRBV29-1	TRBJ2-1	TGCAGCGTTGAAAGGAGAGATGAGCAGTTCTTC	CSVERRDEQFF
NA	NA	TRBV7-2	TRBJ2-7	TGTGCCAGCAGCTCGCAGGGCCCCTACGAGCAGTACTTC	CASSSQGPYEQYF
NA	once	TRBV4-2	TRBJ2-1	TGTGCCAGCAGCCAAGAGGGTGGGAGCTCCTACAATGAGCAGTTCTTC	CASSQEGGSSYNEQFF
NA	NA	TRBV29-1	TRBJ2-7	TGCAGCGCAGAGGGGGTGGACAGCAGCTCCTACGAGCAGTACTTC	CSAEGVDSSSYEQYF
TRBD1	NA	TRBV15	TRBJ1-1	TGTGCCACCAGCAGAAAGGACAGGCGGGGTACTGAAGCTTTCTTT	CATSRKDRRGTEAFF
TRBD2	NA	TRBV19	TRBJ2-7	TGTGCCAGTAGTAAGAGTTTTGGGCCTAGCGGGACCTACGAGCAGTACTTC	CASSKSFGPSGTYEQYF